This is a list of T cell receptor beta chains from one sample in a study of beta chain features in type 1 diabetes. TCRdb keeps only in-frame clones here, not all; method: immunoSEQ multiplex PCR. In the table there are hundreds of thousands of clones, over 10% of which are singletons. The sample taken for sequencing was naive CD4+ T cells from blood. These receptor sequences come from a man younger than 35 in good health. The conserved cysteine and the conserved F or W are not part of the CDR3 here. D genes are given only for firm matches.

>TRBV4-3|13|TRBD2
ASSQDSSGTLEQY
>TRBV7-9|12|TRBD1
ASSLPGQGLGYT
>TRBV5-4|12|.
ASSLQGRLDEQY
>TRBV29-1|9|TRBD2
SVGGAGELF
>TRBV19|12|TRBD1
ASSIGTGSLEQY
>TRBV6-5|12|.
ASSLQTGQETQY
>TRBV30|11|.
AWSRRANQPQH
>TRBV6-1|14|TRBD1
ASSGTGKLGTDTQY
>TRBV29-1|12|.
SVAVTAGSYEQY
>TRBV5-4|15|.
ASSPGGTVATNEKLF
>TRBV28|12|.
ASQIWRDVNEQF
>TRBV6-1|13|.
ASRTQLLGGETQY
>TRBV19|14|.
ASSRRVGRSNQPQH
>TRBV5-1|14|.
ASSLAPRAGSYEQY